These T cell receptor beta chains were read from a single sample in a study of shared clonotypes between healthy human individuals. The assay was immunoSEQ multiplex PCR, and TCRdb's table has in-frame clones only and misses some. Of 300,000 to 400,000 clones listed, roughly 84% are singletons. Specimen: memory CD8+ T cells sorted from blood. Receptors originate from a man younger than 35 in good health. CDR3s include the opening cysteine and the closing phenylalanine or tryptophan. D genes are given only for firm matches. Clone size is stated in some rows and not others, as once, few, many or a class when expanded.

CDR3aa | CDR3nt | j_gene | d_gene | abundance | v_gene
CASSLLLGSTGELFF | TGTGCCAGCAGCTTGCTATTGGGGAGTACCGGGGAGCTGTTTTTT | TRBJ2-2 | NA | NA | TRBV11-2
CASTFQDSPTDTQYF | TGTGCCAGCACCTTCCAGGACAGCCCCACAGATACGCAGTATTTT | TRBJ2-3 | NA | NA | TRBV5-8
CAIRDPWGYEQYF | TGTGCCATCCGTGACCCCTGGGGCTACGAGCAGTACTTC | TRBJ2-7 | NA | NA | TRBV2
CASSQIETLGNYEQYF | TGTGCCAGCAGTCAGATCGAGACCCTGGGAAACTACGAGCAGTACTTC | TRBJ2-7 | NA | NA | TRBV27
CASSGPRTGISYEQYF | TGTGCCAGCAGCGGCCCCCGGACGGGGATCTCCTACGAGCAGTACTTC | TRBJ2-7 | NA | once | TRBV7-9
CASSEFLGDYSNQPQHF | TGTGCCAGCAGTGAATTCCTGGGGGACTATAGCAATCAGCCCCAGCATTTT | TRBJ1-5 | NA | NA | TRBV6-1
CASSVSGDSYNSPLHF | TGTGCCAGCAGCGTTAGTGGGGACAGCTATAATTCACCCCTCCACTTT | TRBJ1-6 | TRBD1 | NA | TRBV9
CASTGGAYEQYF | TGTGCCAGCACGGGGGGTGCCTACGAGCAGTACTTC | TRBJ2-7 | TRBD2 | NA | TRBV6-6
CAISDQGPGGTEAFF | TGTGCCATCAGTGACCAGGGACCCGGGGGCACTGAAGCTTTCTTT | TRBJ1-1 | NA | NA | TRBV10-3
CASSEWGGPFYEQYF | TGTGCCAGCAGTGAATGGGGGGGCCCCTTCTACGAGCAGTACTTC | TRBJ2-7 | NA | NA | TRBV6-1
CASSEINGNSPLHF | TGTGCCAGCAGTGAGATCAACGGGAATTCACCCCTCCACTTT | TRBJ1-6 | NA | once | TRBV27
CASSLESARTQYF | TGTGCCAGCAGCTTGGAGTCAGCCAGGACCCAGTACTTC | TRBJ2-5 | NA | NA | TRBV5-8
CASSPSGQGDLSTEAFF | TGTGCCAGCAGCCCGTCGGGACAGGGGGACTTGAGCACTGAAGCTTTCTTT | TRBJ1-1 | TRBD1 | NA | TRBV4-2
CASSITGVSGNTIYF | TGTGCCAGCAGCATTACAGGAGTCTCTGGAAACACCATATATTTT | TRBJ1-3 | NA | once | TRBV6-5
CASSQALAGTSYEQYF | TGCGCCAGCAGCCAAGCGCTAGCGGGTACCTCCTACGAGCAGTACTTC | TRBJ2-7 | TRBD2 | NA | TRBV4-3
CASSLKGWGDFYNSPLHF | TGTGCCAGCAGCTTGAAGGGATGGGGGGACTTTTATAATTCACCCCTCCACTTT | TRBJ1-6 | NA | NA | TRBV5-6
CASSGWTAVPDEQYF | TGTGCCAGCAGCGGTTGGACGGCGGTCCCCGACGAGCAGTACTTC | TRBJ2-7 | NA | NA | TRBV11-2
CASSLEGPAAEAYEQYF | TGCGCCAGCAGCTTGGAAGGGCCAGCCGCGGAGGCCTACGAGCAGTACTTC | TRBJ2-7 | NA | NA | TRBV5-1
CATRGANTEAFF | TGTGCCACCCGGGGCGCGAACACTGAAGCTTTCTTT | TRBJ1-1 | NA | NA | TRBV2
CASSQWDRGRFYGYTF | TGTGCCAGCAGCCAATGGGACAGGGGACGTTTCTATGGCTACACCTTC | TRBJ1-2 | TRBD1 | NA | TRBV4-2
CASSDWGFGSYEQYF | TGTGCCAGCAGTGATTGGGGGTTCGGCTCCTACGAGCAGTACTTC | TRBJ2-7 | NA | NA | TRBV6-1
CASSLGQAYNSPLHF | TGTGCCAGCAGTCTCGGACAGGCCTATAATTCACCCCTCCACTTT | TRBJ1-6 | TRBD1 | NA | TRBV2
CASSDSGKRVVKNIQYF | TGTGCCAGCAGTGACTCAGGTAAGAGGGTTGTCAAAAACATTCAGTACTTC | TRBJ2-4 | NA | NA | TRBV6-4
CASGTGTGDYNEQFF | TGTGCCAGCGGTACCGGGACAGGGGATTACAATGAGCAGTTCTTC | TRBJ2-1 | TRBD1 | once | TRBV6-5
CASSLRPHPSYEQYF | TGTGCCAGCTCGCTGCGGCCGCACCCCTCCTACGAGCAGTACTTC | TRBJ2-7 | NA | NA | TRBV7-2
CASSLSGGRYEQYF | TGTGCCAGCAGTTTATCAGGGGGCAGGTACGAGCAGTACTTC | TRBJ2-7 | TRBD1 | NA | TRBV27
CASSLGLAGTTDTQYF | TGTGCCAGCAGTTTAGGACTAGCGGGTACCACAGATACGCAGTATTTT | TRBJ2-3 | TRBD2 | NA | TRBV27
CASSYSGQGEYEQFF | TGTGCCAGCAGCTACTCAGGTCAGGGGGAGTATGAGCAGTTCTTC | TRBJ2-1 | TRBD1 | NA | TRBV9
CASSLQGWDTGELFF | TGCGCCAGCAGCCTACAGGGCTGGGACACCGGGGAGCTGTTTTTT | TRBJ2-2 | NA | NA | TRBV4-3
CASSLRPGFGNSPLHF | TGTGCCAGCAGTTTACGTCCGGGGTTTGGGAATTCACCCCTCCACTTT | TRBJ1-6 | NA | NA | TRBV27
CASSQGGESYEQYF | TGTGCCAGCAGCCAAGGGGGGGAATCCTACGAGCAGTACTTC | TRBJ2-7 | NA | NA | TRBV4-2
CAISEDLGEQYF | TGTGCCATCAGTGAAGACCTCGGGGAGCAGTACTTC | TRBJ2-7 | NA | NA | TRBV10-3